The present entry profiles one TCR beta chain with its context. Its antigen remains unidentified. The PCR used 60 Vbeta and 13 Jbeta primers. The table came from immunoSEQ multiplex PCR; TCRdb's copy has only in-frame clones and leaves some out. In the table there are nearly 100,000 clones, 60% to 80% of which are singletons. The entry originates in a study of cytomegalovirus exposure and HLA in healthy donors. Study-wide points: In a later analysis, an Asian-associated ancestry cluster reportedly showed fewer N-insertions than the approximately 640-donor mean. In a later analysis, a missense DCLRE1C variant was linked to TCR beta V- and J-gene trimming. Earlier analysis yielded a pattern in which most TCR beta V segments were productive about 90% or about 30% of the time.

The sample taken for sequencing was PBMCs. The source is a woman aged 60-70 years in good health and CMV-seropositive.

The CDR3 loop is CASSPLTGGYGYTF. CDR3 in DNA: TGTGCCAGCAGTCCCCTCACAGGGGGCTATGGCTACACCTTC. This chain uses TRBV2 with TRBJ1-2; the match to TRBD1 covers 8 bases. The CDR3 has 14 residues. The trim removed 5 bases at V and 4 bases at J, leaving 6 bases unmatched. The germline V gene has CDR1 SNHLY and CDR2 FYNNEI. Filled out from reference TRBV2 and TRBJ1-2, the complete variable domain reads EPEVTQTPSHQVTQMGQEVILRCVPISNHLYFYWYRQILGQKVEFLVSFYNNEISEKSEIFDDQFSVERPDGSNFTLKIRSTKLEDSAMYFCASSPLTGGYGYTFGSGTRLTVV.